This entry lists 19 T cell receptor beta chains sequenced from one sample in a study of T-cell memory formation after mild COVID-19 (dated by TCRdb to the early 2020s). Library preparation used 5' RACE. The sequencing machine was an Illumina NovaSeq 6000. TCRdb trimmed the raw reads at Q25, called clones with MiXCR and kept productive beta chains. Duplicate CDR3 protein sequences are folded into a single record with the most common DNA and genes. Within this sample are around 340,000 distinct CDR3 sequences, with around 21% of them counted one time only. The ten largest make up about 12% of the sample. Specimen: PBMCs or a T cell subset sorted from them (not recorded which). The source is an adult woman who had mild COVID-19 (a few samples of this study predate the infection). The sample titles of this study are shuffled in the database, so cell type and time point are left out; the donor was told from shared clones.

This rearrangement joins TRBV20-1 to TRBJ2-7; D ambiguous. The CDR3 spans 14 residues. Germline V gene lookup returns CDR1 DFQATT and CDR2 SNEGSKA (reference sequence). V was shortened by 2 bases and J by 3 bases, with 14 bases between the two germline ends. The CDR3 nucleotides read TGCAGTGCTAGAAACGCCCACTTAGGCTACGAGCAGTACTTC. Residues: CSARNAHLGYEQYF.

The chain links TRBV24-1 to TRBJ2-2, with TRBD2 matching over 11 bases. CDR1 is KGHDR and CDR2 is SFDVKD in the germline V gene. V shed 0 bases and J 0 bases; nucleotides not matched to a gene: 2. The CDR3 loop spans 18 amino acids. CDR3 nucleotide sequence: TGTGCCACCAGTGATTTGGCGACTAGCGGGGCGAACACCGGGGAGCTGTTTTTT. Amino acid sequence: CATSDLATSGANTGELFF.

This clonotype was seen only a few times. V is TRBV23-1 and J is TRBJ2-5; the D gene is possibly TRBD2 (5 bases). TRBV23-1 is an ORF, with its function uncertain. Trimming cost V 5 bases and J 5 bases, with 24 bases left between them. The CDR3 consists of 17 residues. CDR3 protein: CASSFPGGRSYGETQYF. The CDR3 DNA sequence: TGCGCCAGCAGTTTCCCCGGAGGCCGGTCGTATGGGGAGACCCAGTACTTC.

The V gene is TRBV9, the J gene TRBJ1-1; D possibly corresponds to TRBD1 (5 bases). Germline loops: CDR1 SGDLS, CDR2 YYNGEE. The V gene lost 4 bases and the J gene lost 3 bases, with 19 bases spanning the gap. This CDR3 contains 16 residues. The CDR3 DNA follows: TGTGCCAGCAGCCCAAACCCTCAGGGATTGGACACTGAAGCTTTCTTT. It yields the protein CASSPNPQGLDTEAFF.

The chain carries TRBV7-8 and TRBJ2-1; perhaps TRBD2 as D (5 bases). The CDR3 consists of 14 residues. CDR1 and CDR2 (germline): SGHVS, FQNEAQ. Trimming removed 3 bases at V and 3 bases at J, with 9 bases between. The CDR3 DNA reads TGTGCCAGCAGCTTCCTGGAGGTCTACAATGAGCAGTTCTTC. Translated, it gives CASSFLEVYNEQFF.

The rearrangement joins TRBV5-1 to TRBJ2-7, with D perhaps TRBD1 (5 bases). Trimming removed 6 bases from V and 6 bases from J, with 13 bases in between. CDR3 length: 12 amino acids. Germline lookup yields CDR1 SGHRS and CDR2 YFSETQ. For the CDR3, the DNA is TGCGCCAGCATAGGCAGGGTGGGCGAGCAGTACTTC. Protein product: CASIGRVGEQYF.

V gene TRBV28 combines with J gene TRBJ1-1, with 8 bases lining up with TRBD1. Germline values: CDR1 MDHEN, CDR2 SYDVKM. With 5 bases clipped from V and 3 bases from J, the junction kept 5 bases outside the gene matches. The CDR3 runs 14 residues. The CDR3 bases are TGTGCCAGCAGTACCACAGGGGGGGACACTGAAGCTTTCTTT. Protein sequence: CASSTTGGDTEAFF.

This clonotype was detected only a few times. This chain uses TRBV27 with TRBJ2-7, with 12 bases lining up with TRBD1. This CDR3 has 14 amino acids. Germline loops: CDR1 MNHEY, CDR2 SMNVEV (reference sequence). Germline trimming cut 7 bases from V and 6 bases from J; bases unmatched to any gene: 7. CDR3 loop: CASNPGTGGSEQYF. The CDR3, as DNA: TGTGCCAGCAACCCGGGGACAGGGGGCTCCGAGCAGTACTTC.

The CDR3 is CSARARGENTGELFF. Here the CDR3 DNA reads TGCAGTGCTAGAGCCCGCGGCGAGAACACCGGGGAGCTGTTTTTT. The V gene is TRBV20-1, the J gene TRBJ2-2; the D is unclear. The CDR3 is 15 residues long. V lost 1 base and J 1 base, leaving 10 bases between the germline ends. Germline CDR1 and CDR2: DFQATT and SNEGSKA (reference sequence).

This chain links TRBV2 with TRBJ1-4; 9 bases are a match to TRBD1. V lost 8 bases to trimming and J lost 7 bases; unmatched junction nucleotides: 14. The germline CDR1 and CDR2 sequences are SNHLY and FYNNEI. The CDR3 runs to 16 residues. The CDR3 DNA reads TGTGCCAGCCTTCCAACCAGGGGACAGGGTGTTGAAAAACTGTTTTTT. Its translation is CASLPTRGQGVEKLFF.

The chain carries TRBV10-3 and TRBJ1-1; tentative D call: TRBD1 (5 bases). Germline lookup yields CDR1 ENHRY and CDR2 SYGVKD. V lost 3 bases to trimming and J lost 4 bases, with 9 bases between them. The CDR3 loop spans 13 amino acids. In DNA form, the CDR3 reads TGTGCCATCAGTGAAGGGGTTTCCACTGAAGCTTTCTTT. Translating it yields CAISEGVSTEAFF.

This chain joins TRBV7-8 and TRBJ1-5; 8 bases fit TRBD1. V was clipped by 5 bases and J by 6 bases; unmatched bases: 6. The germline V gene encodes CDR1 SGHVS and CDR2 FQNEAQ. The CDR3 runs 14 residues. CDR3 residues: CASSRTGSFQPQHF. The DNA of the CDR3 is TGTGCCAGCAGCCGGACAGGGTCTTTTCAGCCCCAGCATTTT.

This clonotype was seen repeatedly, ten times or more. The rearrangement links TRBV20-1 to TRBJ2-7, with 7 bases matching TRBD2. In germline, CDR1 is DFQATT, CDR2 SNEGSKA (reference sequence). With V trimmed by 0 bases and J by 2 bases, 13 bases remained unmatched. The CDR3 totals 17 residues. The CDR3 DNA sequence: TGCAGTGCTAGAGATCGTCGCGGCGGGAGCCATACCTACGAGCAGTACTTC. Translating gives CSARDRRGGSHTYEQYF.

The genes are TRBV11-2 and TRBJ2-5; 7 positions match TRBD1. From germline, CDR1 is SGHAT and CDR2 FQNNGV. This CDR3 is built from 15 residues. Trimming at V came to 2 bases and at J to 5 bases, leaving 8 bases not matched to a gene. The CDR3 DNA is TGTGCCAGCAGCTTACCTGACAGGGTCGGGGAGACCCAGTACTTC. It yields the protein CASSLPDRVGETQYF.

This clonotype was counted between two and nine times. The V gene is TRBV24-1, the J gene TRBJ2-7; 15 bases are shared with TRBD2. The V and J ends lost 4 bases and 8 bases, in that order; junction bases with no gene match: 5. The germline CDR1 and CDR2 sequences are KGHDR and SFDVKD. The CDR3 extends over 15 amino acids. The CDR3 nucleotides read TGTGCCACCAGTGACCAGGGACTAGCGGGAGGCAAGCAGTACTTC. It translates to CATSDQGLAGGKQYF.

The rearrangement links TRBV14 to TRBJ2-7, with D perhaps TRBD2 (5 bases). Deletions cut 1 base from V and 3 bases from J, with 13 bases between. Germline V gene sequence: CDR1 SGHDN, CDR2 FVKESK. CDR3 length equals 15 residues. The CDR3 sequence is CASSQVVGVGYEQYF. DNA of the CDR3: TGTGCCAGCAGCCAAGTCGTCGGGGTAGGCTACGAGCAGTACTTC.

The chain joins TRBV20-1 to TRBJ2-1, with 10 bases matching TRBD2. Losses at the gene ends were 5 bases for V and 6 bases for J; bases not matched to a gene: 4. Germline lookup yields CDR1 DFQATT and CDR2 SNEGSKA (reference sequence). The CDR3 loop spans 13 amino acids. For the CDR3, the DNA is TGCAGTGCTTTTAGCGGGGGGTTCAATGAGCAGTTCTTC. As protein: CSAFSGGFNEQFF.

This clonotype was found a few times. This CDR3 is CATSSRTAQETQYF. DNA of the CDR3: TGTGCCACCAGCAGTAGGACGGCTCAAGAGACCCAGTACTTC. The rearrangement links TRBV15 to TRBJ2-5; no reliable D call. Germline V CDR1 and CDR2: LNHNV, YYDKDF (reference sequence). V dropped 3 bases and J dropped 2 bases, with 10 bases sitting between them. This CDR3 has 14 amino acids.

This clonotype was recorded a few times. The CDR3 loop reads CASSLGVYRDNQPQHF. The CDR3 bases are TGTGCCAGCAGCCTCGGGGTGTATCGTGACAATCAGCCCCAGCATTTT. The chain couples TRBV5-6 to TRBJ1-5; D gene uncertain. This CDR3 is 16 amino acids long. Germline lookup yields CDR1 SGHDT and CDR2 YYEEEE. The germline V and J ends were trimmed by 4 bases and 3 bases, with 17 bases remaining between them.